This paragraph covers one T cell receptor beta chain sequence. Its antigen is currently not known. Base quality data are lacking; no much larger clone is found one base away. The CDR3 regions of human TCRbeta chains were analyzed by immunosequencing. The paper's processing steps were these. Repertoire TCRs were checked for matches against a reference library of SARS-CoV-2-specific TCRs that had been generated using the MIRA antigen-specificity platform. Breadth meant the fraction of unique TCRs that were SARS-CoV-2-associated, whereas depth meant the fraction of total T cells that were SARS-CoV-2-associated. Using the MIRA data, each spike-specific TCR was mapped to the spike region that the TCR reacts to and placed in a CD4 or CD8 class. Log10-transformed breadth and depth values were compared by one-way ANOVA with Sidak's multiple comparisons tests. The immuneACCESS repertoire file appears here via TCRdb, limited to in-frame rearrangements. These files lack a portion of the clones; in checked studies, under half of the deficit traces to unresolved V genes, and the cause of the others is not known. For V, J and clone size, that table is used; D and trimming come from the DNA. A total of 180,000 or so clones appear in this sample, around 88% of them only once. The ten largest clones take up around 7.9% of the sample.

Germline trimming: 6 bases from V, 0 bases from J; junction bases outside gene matches: 9. Sequences SEHNR (CDR1) and FQNEAQ (CDR2) are obtained from the germline V gene (reference sequence). The CDR3 sequence holds 16 residues, the cysteine and phenylalanine included. Only CDR3 DNA is held: 48 bases, read in frame from base 1. Read against the paper, the sample's time point label means: baseline before first vaccination. Samples from vaccinated people were obtained from the UK trials COV001 and COV002, which included a single-blind randomized controlled phase 2/3 trial of AZD1222 (ChAdOx1 nCoV-19) in healthy adults. For TCRbeta chain sequencing, PBMC samples from trial participants were taken at day 0 and at day 28 after the second dose. This sample was included in a study of T cell responses to AZD1222 COVID-19 vaccine (TCRdb year 2021). With regard to the full study: AZD1222 recipients given second doses at about 4 weeks or at about 12 weeks were pooled, since spike-specific TCR depth and breadth were not found to differ between the two schedules. TCR sequencing was performed for more than 230 trial participants, of whom about 200 were given two doses of AZD1222 and around 25 were given two doses of MenACWY control vaccine. Trial participants were enrolled into age subgroups of 18-55, 56-69 and 70-plus years, which contained around 150, 29 and 61 TCR-sequenced participants, respectively.

What the research found in general, with its limitations: Participants were mostly white British and included more females than males, and it was suggested by the authors that clonal diversity may have been underestimated. Nearly half of unique spike-specific TCRs reportedly recognized epitopes outside regions mutated in the B.1.351 and B.1.1.7 variants. The whole spike protein was spanned by vaccine-associated CD4 TCRs, and dominant responses were seen in regions 160-218 and 743-854. In the small 56-69-year group, the increase in depth fell short of significance, most likely because of low power. No day 14 peak-response samples were available, so repertoires were characterized only after the peak T cell response. After two AZD1222 doses, spike-specific TCR breadth and depth were significantly higher than at day 0 and than in MenACWY recipients. Conclusions about previously exposed vaccinees were limited because only a handful of AZD1222 recipients were SARS-CoV-2 seropositive at baseline.

Specimen: peripheral blood, collected on day 0 of AZD1222 vaccination. The sequence links TRBV7-9 to TRBJ2-3, and 7 junction bases match TRBD1. The TCR was taken from an adult in good health. Read as DNA, the sequence is TGTGCCAGCAGTCTGAACAGGGGTGGAAGCACAGATACGCAGTATTTT. It encodes CASSLNRGGSTDTQYF.